The entry below gives a single TCR beta chain sequence along with its context. Its target is not known. The CDR3 runs 14 residues. Germline V gene data show CDR1 as ENHRY and CDR2 as SYGVKD. With V trimmed by 8 bases and J by 0 bases, 4 bases remained unmatched. TCRdb's table, derived via immunoSEQ multiplex PCR, lists solely in-frame clones and lacks some. Among tens of thousands of clones, about 88% were seen once, and the ten largest hold roughly 4.8%. The sample belongs to a study of OX40 agonist ivuxolimab in advanced cancers. Study details: Age averaged about 66 years (range roughly 23 to 79), and approximately 80% were male. The study, taken as a whole, reports: The authors did not determine the antigen specificity of the expanded peripheral T cells. Dosing at 0.1 to 3.0 mg/kg was accompanied by clonal expansion of CD4+ and CD8+ blood T cells by week 6.

No patient had autoimmune disease or received systemic immunosuppression. The sample here was CD4+ or CD8+ T cells sorted from blood, taken in a trial of the OX40 agonist ivuxolimab. The rearrangement links TRBV10-3 to TRBJ2-7, with 10 nucleotides matching TRBD2. The source of this sequence is an adult with an advanced solid tumor such as melanoma, head and neck, liver or kidney cancer. Here the CDR3 reads CAIRLAGDSYEQYF. CDR3 DNA sequence: TGTGCCATCCGGCTAGCGGGAGACTCCTACGAGCAGTACTTC.